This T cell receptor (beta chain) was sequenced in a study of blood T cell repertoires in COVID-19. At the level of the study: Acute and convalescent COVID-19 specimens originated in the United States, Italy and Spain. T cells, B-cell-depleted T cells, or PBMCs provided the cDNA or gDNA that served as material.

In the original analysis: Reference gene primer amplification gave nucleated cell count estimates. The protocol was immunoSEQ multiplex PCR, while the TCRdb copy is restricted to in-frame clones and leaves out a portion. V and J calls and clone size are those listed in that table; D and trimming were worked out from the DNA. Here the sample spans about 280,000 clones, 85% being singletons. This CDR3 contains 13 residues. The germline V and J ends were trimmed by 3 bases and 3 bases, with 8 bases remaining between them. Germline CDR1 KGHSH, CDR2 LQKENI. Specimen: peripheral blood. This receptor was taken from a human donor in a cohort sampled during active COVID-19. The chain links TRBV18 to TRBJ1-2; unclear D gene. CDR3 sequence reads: CASSPYQDYGYTF. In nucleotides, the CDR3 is TGTGCCAGCTCACCTTATCAGGACTATGGCTACACCTTC.